The 22 T cell receptor beta chains below were found in one sample sequenced in a study of immune heterogeneity within non-small cell lung tumors. Template was bulk tumor genomic DNA, roughly 650 ng per sample. While surgery was under way, several biopsies spaced far apart were taken per primary tumor. Patients had untreated, newly diagnosed non-small cell lung cancer and underwent curative surgery. Multiplex PCR (32 V and 13 J primers) was used to amplify the TCR beta CDR3. TCRdb passed the multiplex PCR reads through MiXCR, listing each CDR3 protein once. The top ten clones hold about 4.3% of a sample with about 15,000 distinct CDR3 sequences, approximately 26% of them seen once. The sequenced sample consisted of lung tumor tissue. Receptor source: a man between 35 and 55 years old with non-small cell lung cancer.

By sample fraction, this clonotype is medium-sized. The chain has TRBV7-9 and TRBJ2-3; 9 nucleotides align to TRBD1. The V and J ends lost 5 bases and 5 bases, in that order; junction bases with no gene match: 11. Germline V CDR1 and CDR2: SEHNR, FQNEAQ (reference sequence). The CDR3 is made up of 16 amino acids. The CDR3 DNA follows: TGTGCCAGCAGCCTCCCTGGGGACAGGGCTCTAGATACGCAGTATTTT. The encoded protein is CASSLPGDRALDTQYF.

On this clonotype itself: A much larger clone lies one base from this, so it may be a read error. The V gene is TRBV11-2, the J gene TRBJ1-2, with 8 bases that match TRBD1. The length of the CDR3 is 14 residues. With V trimmed by 7 bases and J by 6 bases, 10 bases remained unmatched. Germline loops: CDR1 SGHAT, CDR2 FQNNGV. The CDR3 spells CASILTDRVNGYTF. In DNA form, the CDR3 reads TGTGCCAGCATCCTTACGGACAGGGTGAATGGCTACACCTTC.

As to this clonotype: A read error may explain this, as a much larger clone is one base away. CDR3 DNA sequence: TGCCGTGCTACAAGGGGCAGCTCCTACGAGCAGTACTTC. As protein: CRATRGSSYEQYF. The J gene is TRBJ2-7, the V gene TRBV20-1; weak D call: TRBD1 (5 bases). Germline values: CDR1 DFQATT, CDR2 SNEGSKA (reference sequence). This CDR3 spans 13 amino acids.

This chain joins TRBV10-2 and TRBJ2-5, with D unresolved. The V gene lost 2 bases and the J gene lost 7 bases, with 11 bases spanning the gap. The CDR3 is made up of 13 amino acids. The germline V gene encodes CDR1 WSHSY and CDR2 SAAADI. In DNA, the CDR3 is TGCGCCAGCAGTGAGAACCCAATCGGGACCCAGTACTTC. It yields the protein CASSENPIGTQYF.

This clonotype showed up many times. This chain joins TRBV11-3 and TRBJ1-1; no clear D gene. CDR1 and CDR2 from the germline V gene are SGHNT and YENEEA. V was cut by 1 base and J by 5 bases, with 5 bases left in between. This CDR3 contains 12 residues. In DNA, the CDR3 is TGTGCCAGCAGCTTAGTAGGTACTGAAGCTTTCTTT. Its translation: CASSLVGTEAFF.

This clonotype was detected only a few times. The gene calls are TRBV6-1 and TRBJ2-1; 11 positions match TRBD2. This CDR3 has 18 amino acids. J was trimmed by 6 bases and V by 5 bases; bases with no gene match: 15. CDR1 is MNHNS, CDR2 SASEGT, per germline. The DNA of the CDR3 is TGTGCCAGCAGTTCCGCCGCGAAGACTAGCGGGAAAGCCAATGAGCAGTTCTTC. Protein product: CASSSAAKTSGKANEQFF.

This clonotype was seen only a few times. V usage is TRBV18 and J usage is TRBJ2-1, with no clear D. The V and J ends lost 4 bases and 4 bases respectively, with 8 bases between them. Germline CDR1 reads KGHSH; CDR2 reads LQKENI. The CDR3 has 13 amino acids. In DNA, the CDR3 is TGTGCCAGCTCACTGGCTAATTACAATGAGCAGTTCTTC. It codes for CASSLANYNEQFF.

This clonotype is deemed medium-sized. J is TRBJ1-6 and V is TRBV30, with TRBD1 matching 7 bases. There are 13 residues in the CDR3. Trimming took 0 bases from V and 14 from J; bases not matched to a gene: 7. Per the germline V gene, CDR1 is GTSNPN and CDR2 is SVGIG (reference sequence). In DNA form, the CDR3 reads TGTGCCTGGAGTGTAACAGGGGTTTCGTCCCTCCACTTT. Residues: CAWSVTGVSSLHF.

In regard to this clonotype: A much bigger clone sits one base away, suggesting this may be a read error. V gene TRBV5-1 combines with J gene TRBJ1-2; a possible D gene is TRBD1 (5 bases). The CDR3 length is 16 residues. Trimming removed 6 bases from V and 2 bases from J, with 20 bases in between. The germline V gene encodes CDR1 SGHRS and CDR2 YFSETQ. CDR3 residues: CASNPGGTSSNYGYTF. As DNA, the CDR3 is TGCGCCAGCAACCCTGGTGGGACCTCTTCGAACTATGGCTACACCTTC. Full variable domain (rest looked up from reference TRBV5-1 and TRBJ1-2): KAGVTQTPRYLIKTRGQQVTLSCSPISGHRSVSWYQQTPGQGLQFLFEYFSETQRNKGNFPGRFSGRQFSNSRSEMNVSTLELGDSALYLCASNPGGTSSNYGYTFGSGTRLTVV.

The rearrangement joins TRBV18 to TRBJ1-2, with 8 nucleotides matching TRBD1. This CDR3 has 14 amino acids. Germline assignment: CDR1 KGHSH and CDR2 LQKENI. V shed 5 bases and J 8 bases; nucleotides not matched to a gene: 10. CDR3 loop: CASSFPGGSRGYTF. CDR3 DNA sequence: TGTGCCAGCTCATTCCCAGGGGGCTCGCGGGGCTACACCTTC.

The V and J genes are TRBV9 and TRBJ1-1; D is undetermined. The CDR3 spans 17 residues. Germline CDR1 and CDR2: SGDLS and YYNGEE. Trimming removed 0 bases from V and 0 bases from J, with 15 bases in between. CDR3: CASSVGLPGWMNTEAFF. The CDR3, as DNA: TGTGCCAGCAGCGTAGGTCTCCCCGGCTGGATGAACACTGAAGCTTTCTTT.

There are many counts of this clonotype. This chain joins TRBV4-1 and TRBJ2-7; 11 nucleotides align to TRBD2. This CDR3 has 14 residues. Unmatched junction bases numbered 2, after V lost 2 bases and J lost 5 bases. Germline-derived CDR1 and CDR2 are MGHRA and YSYEKL. Here the CDR3 DNA reads TGCGCCAGCAGCCAACCGGGACTAGCGGACGAGCAGTACTTC. This codes for CASSQPGLADEQYF.

This clonotype showed up many times. The genes are TRBV6-1 and TRBJ2-1; TRBD1 matches at 8 bases. This CDR3 spans 14 amino acids. Germline V CDR1 and CDR2: MNHNS, SASEGT. J gave up 7 bases and V 5 bases, and 7 bases lay outside the gene matches. The CDR3 is CASSRGQGSNEQFF. For the CDR3, the DNA is TGTGCCAGCAGTAGAGGACAGGGATCGAATGAGCAGTTCTTC.

This clonotype was recorded at least ten times. The rearrangement joins TRBV5-1 to TRBJ2-3; 10 bases agree with TRBD2. The junction had 5 bases not matched to a gene; V was cut back by 4 bases and J by 3 bases. This CDR3 spans 15 amino acids. Germline lookup yields CDR1 SGHRS and CDR2 YFSETQ. This CDR3 reads CASSLGLADTDTQYF. The CDR3 nucleotides are TGCGCCAGCAGCCTTGGACTAGCGGATACAGATACGCAGTATTTT. Using reference TRBV5-1 and TRBJ2-3 for the parts outside the CDR3, the full variable domain is KAGVTQTPRYLIKTRGQQVTLSCSPISGHRSVSWYQQTPGQGLQFLFEYFSETQRNKGNFPGRFSGRQFSNSRSEMNVSTLELGDSALYLCASSLGLADTDTQYFGPGTRLTVL.

On this clonotype: A read error may explain this, as a much larger clone is one base away. The chain recombines TRBV11-2 with TRBJ2-7; D gene ambiguous. The germline V and J ends were trimmed by 1 base and 0 bases, with 7 bases remaining between them. Germline loops: CDR1 SGHAT, CDR2 FQNNGV. The CDR3 loop spans 14 amino acids. The CDR3, as DNA: TGTGCCAGCAGCTTAGTTCCGGACTCCTACGAGCAGTACTTC. This translates into CASSLVPDSYEQYF.

This clonotype was seen only once. Just one base apart from a much larger clone, this may be a read error. The chain joins TRBV7-2 to TRBJ2-1, with 7 bases fitting TRBD2. CDR1 is SGHTA, CDR2 FQGNSA, per germline. The CDR3 spans 16 residues. The CDR3 region has the DNA TGTGCCAGCAGCTCCTTCTCGGGAGGTCGGTACAATGAGCATTTCTTC. It codes for CASSSFSGGRYNEHFF.

Notes on this clonotype: With a much larger clone just one base away, this may be a read error. The chain employs TRBV28 and TRBJ1-2; possibly TRBD1 for D (5 bases). The V gene lost 7 bases and the J gene lost 5 bases, with 29 bases spanning the gap. Germline V gene sequence: CDR1 MDHEN, CDR2 SYDVKM. The CDR3 has 18 amino acids. CDR3 nucleotides: TGTGCCAGCAACCCTTACGGGGGGAAGGTGGTATATAGGTATGGCTACACCTTC. The encoded protein is CASNPYGGKVVYRYGYTF.

This clonotype was counted only a few times. This may be a read error: a much more frequent sequence differs by one nucleotide. The gene calls are TRBV28 and TRBJ2-7; 8 bases match TRBD1. Looked up from germline, CDR1 is MDHEN and CDR2 is SYDVKM. The CDR3 loop spans 13 amino acids. This CDR3 is CASIAGGLYEKYF. DNA for the CDR3: TGTGCCAGCATCGCAGGGGGCTTATACGAGAAGTACTTC.

In its sample, this clonotype ranks as medium-sized. CDR3 residues: CASKQSTDTQYF. The CDR3 DNA reads as TGTGCCAGTAAACAGAGCACAGATACGCAGTATTTT. The chain employs TRBV19 and TRBJ2-3, with D unresolved. Germline values: CDR1 LNHDA, CDR2 SQIVND (reference sequence). The CDR3 loop spans 12 amino acids. The V end lost 7 bases, the J end lost 0 bases, and 5 bases lay between the germline ends.

Comments on this clonotype: This sequence may be a read error, since a much larger clone differs from it by one base. CDR3 sequence: CAISLTGSTEAFF. The DNA of the CDR3 is TGTGCCATCAGCTTAACAGGGTCCACTGAAGCTTTCTTT. The chain couples TRBV11-2 to TRBJ1-1, with a possible D match to TRBD1 (6 bases). Germline-derived CDR1 and CDR2 are SGHAT and FQNNGV. The CDR3 consists of 13 residues.

V usage is TRBV30 and J usage is TRBJ2-2; no firm D call. The V end lost 2 bases, the J end lost 7 bases, and 11 bases lay between the germline ends. Per germline, CDR1 GTSNPN and CDR2 SVGIG (reference sequence). The CDR3 runs to 13 residues. CDR3 DNA: TGTGCCTGGAGTAATGATATGGTCGGGGAGCTGTTTTTT. Its translation: CAWSNDMVGELFF.

For this clonotype: A single base separates this from a much larger clone, so it may be a read error. The chain couples TRBV24-1 to TRBJ2-1; D may be TRBD1 or TRBD2 (5 bases each). V shed 7 bases and J shed 4 bases, with 16 bases lying between them. CDR3 length: 15 amino acids. CDR1 and CDR2 from the germline V gene are KGHDR and SFDVKD. This CDR3 reads CATSRQRSGYNEQFF. The CDR3 nucleotides are TGTGCCACCAGCAGACAGCGAAGCGGATACAATGAGCAGTTCTTC.